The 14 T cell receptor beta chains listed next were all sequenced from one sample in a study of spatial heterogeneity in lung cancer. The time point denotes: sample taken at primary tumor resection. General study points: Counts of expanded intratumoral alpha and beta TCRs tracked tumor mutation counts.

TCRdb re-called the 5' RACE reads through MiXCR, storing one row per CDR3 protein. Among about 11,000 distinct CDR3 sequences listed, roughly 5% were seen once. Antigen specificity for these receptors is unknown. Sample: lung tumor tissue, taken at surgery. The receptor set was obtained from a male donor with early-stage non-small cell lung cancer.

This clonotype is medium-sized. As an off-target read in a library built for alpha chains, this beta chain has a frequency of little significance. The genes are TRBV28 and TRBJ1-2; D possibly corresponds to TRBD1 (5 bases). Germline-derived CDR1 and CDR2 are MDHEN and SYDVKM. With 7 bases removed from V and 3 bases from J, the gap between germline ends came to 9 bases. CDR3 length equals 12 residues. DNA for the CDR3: TGTGCCAGCAAGCAGGGATACTATGGCTACACCTTC. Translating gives CASKQGYYGYTF.

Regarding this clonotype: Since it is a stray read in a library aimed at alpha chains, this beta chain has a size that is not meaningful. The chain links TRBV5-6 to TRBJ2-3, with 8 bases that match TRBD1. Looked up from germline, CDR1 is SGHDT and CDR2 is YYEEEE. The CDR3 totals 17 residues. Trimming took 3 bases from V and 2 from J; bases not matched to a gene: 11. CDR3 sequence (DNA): TGTGCCAGCAGCTGGGGACAGGCCAGACTTCTCACAGATACGCAGTATTTT. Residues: CASSWGQARLLTDTQYF.

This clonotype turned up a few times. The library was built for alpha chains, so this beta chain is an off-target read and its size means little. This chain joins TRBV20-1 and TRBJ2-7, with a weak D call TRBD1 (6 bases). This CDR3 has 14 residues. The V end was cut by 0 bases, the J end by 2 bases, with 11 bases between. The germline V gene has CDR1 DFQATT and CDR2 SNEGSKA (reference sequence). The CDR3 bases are TGCAGTGCTAGAGAAGGGGGACCGGCCTACGAGCAGTACTTC. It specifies CSAREGGPAYEQYF.

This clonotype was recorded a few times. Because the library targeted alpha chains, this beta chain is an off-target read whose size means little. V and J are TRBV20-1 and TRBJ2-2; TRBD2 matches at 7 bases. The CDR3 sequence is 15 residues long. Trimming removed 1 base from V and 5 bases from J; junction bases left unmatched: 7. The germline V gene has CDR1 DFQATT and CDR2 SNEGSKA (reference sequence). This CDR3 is CSARVRGRETGELFF. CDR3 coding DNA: TGCAGTGCTAGAGTTCGCGGGAGAGAAACCGGGGAGCTGTTTTTT.

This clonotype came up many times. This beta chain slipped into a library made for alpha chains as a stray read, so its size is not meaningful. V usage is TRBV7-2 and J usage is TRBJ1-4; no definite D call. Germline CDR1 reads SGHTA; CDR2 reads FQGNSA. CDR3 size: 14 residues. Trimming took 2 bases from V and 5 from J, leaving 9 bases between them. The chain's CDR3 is CASSLKGPNEKLFF. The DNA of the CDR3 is TGTGCCAGCAGCTTAAAGGGCCCCAATGAAAAACTGTTTTTT.

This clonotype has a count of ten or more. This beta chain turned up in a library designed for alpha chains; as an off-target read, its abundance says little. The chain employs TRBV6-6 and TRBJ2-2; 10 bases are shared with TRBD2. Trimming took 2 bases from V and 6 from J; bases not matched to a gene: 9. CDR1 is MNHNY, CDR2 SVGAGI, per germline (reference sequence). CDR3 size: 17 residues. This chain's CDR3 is CASSYAQPAGGAGELFF. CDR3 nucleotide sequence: TGTGCCAGCAGTTACGCTCAGCCAGCGGGAGGGGCCGGGGAGCTGTTTTTT.

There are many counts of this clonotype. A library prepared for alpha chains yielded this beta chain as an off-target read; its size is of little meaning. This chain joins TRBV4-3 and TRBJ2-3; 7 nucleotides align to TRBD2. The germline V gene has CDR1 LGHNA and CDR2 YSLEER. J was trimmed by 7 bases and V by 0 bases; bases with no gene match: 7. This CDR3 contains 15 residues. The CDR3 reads CASSQDQLALYTQYF. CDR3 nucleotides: TGCGCCAGCAGCCAAGATCAACTAGCGCTCTATACGCAGTATTTT.

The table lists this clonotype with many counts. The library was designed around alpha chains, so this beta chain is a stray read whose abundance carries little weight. The CDR3: CSANEPVGSGYEQYF. Written as DNA, the CDR3 is TGCAGTGCTAACGAGCCGGTCGGGAGCGGCTACGAGCAGTACTTC. The V call is TRBV20-1, the J call TRBJ2-7; a weak D match, TRBD2 (6 bases). Germline V gives CDR1 DFQATT, CDR2 SNEGSKA (reference sequence). This CDR3 has 15 amino acids. Trimming took 4 bases from V and 3 from J, leaving 19 bases between them.

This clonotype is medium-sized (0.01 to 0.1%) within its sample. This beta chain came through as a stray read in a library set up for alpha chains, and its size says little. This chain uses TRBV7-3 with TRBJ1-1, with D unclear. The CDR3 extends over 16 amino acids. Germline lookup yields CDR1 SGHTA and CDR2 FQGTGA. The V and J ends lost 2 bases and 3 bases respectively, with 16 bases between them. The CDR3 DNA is TGTGCCAGCAGCTTAGATGGGCAGGTGGGCCACACTGAAGCTTTCTTT. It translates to CASSLDGQVGHTEAFF. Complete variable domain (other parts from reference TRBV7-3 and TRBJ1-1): GAGVSQTPSNKVTEKGKYVELRCDPISGHTALYWYRQSLGQGPEFLIYFQGTGAADDSGLPNDRFFAVRPEGSVSTLKIQRTERGDSAVYLCASSLDGQVGHTEAFFGQGTRLTVV.

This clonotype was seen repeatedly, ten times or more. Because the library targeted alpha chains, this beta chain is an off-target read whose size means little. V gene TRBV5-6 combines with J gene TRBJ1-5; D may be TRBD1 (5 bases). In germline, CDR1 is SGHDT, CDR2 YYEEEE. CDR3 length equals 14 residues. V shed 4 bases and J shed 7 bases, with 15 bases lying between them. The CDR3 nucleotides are TGTGCCAGCAGCCCCAGCCCGAGGGGCCAGCCCCAGCATTTT. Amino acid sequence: CASSPSPRGQPQHF.

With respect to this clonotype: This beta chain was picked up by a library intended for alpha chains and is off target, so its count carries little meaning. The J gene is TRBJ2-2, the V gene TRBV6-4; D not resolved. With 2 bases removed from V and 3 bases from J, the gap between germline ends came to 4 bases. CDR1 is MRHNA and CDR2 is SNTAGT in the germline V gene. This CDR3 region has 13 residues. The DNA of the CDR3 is TGTGCCAGCAGTGACAGGGACACCGGGGAGCTGTTTTTT. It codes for CASSDRDTGELFF.

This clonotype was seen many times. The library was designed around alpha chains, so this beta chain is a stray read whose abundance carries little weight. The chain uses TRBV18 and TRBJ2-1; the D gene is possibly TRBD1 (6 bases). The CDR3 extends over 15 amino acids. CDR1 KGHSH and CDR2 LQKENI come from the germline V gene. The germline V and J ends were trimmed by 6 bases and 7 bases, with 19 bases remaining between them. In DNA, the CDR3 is TGTGCCAGCTCCCTGGCTGGGGGCTTTCGGAATGAGCAGTTCTTC. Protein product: CASSLAGGFRNEQFF.

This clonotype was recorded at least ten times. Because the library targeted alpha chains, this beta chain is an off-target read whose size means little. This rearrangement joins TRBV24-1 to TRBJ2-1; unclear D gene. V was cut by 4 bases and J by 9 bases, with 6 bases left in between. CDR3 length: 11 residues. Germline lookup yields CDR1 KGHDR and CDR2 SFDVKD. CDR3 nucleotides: TGTGCCACCAGTGACCGGACTGAGCAGTTCTTC. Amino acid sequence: CATSDRTEQFF.

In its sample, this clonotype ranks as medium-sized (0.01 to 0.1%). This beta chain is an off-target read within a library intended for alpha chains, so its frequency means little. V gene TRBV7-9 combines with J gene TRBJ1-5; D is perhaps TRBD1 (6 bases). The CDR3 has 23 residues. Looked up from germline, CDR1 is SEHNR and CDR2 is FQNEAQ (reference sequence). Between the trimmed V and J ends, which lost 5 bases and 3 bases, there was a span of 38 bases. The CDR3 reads CASSIGSSLFISFRTVSNQPQHF. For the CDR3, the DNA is TGTGCCAGCAGCATCGGATCAAGTTTGTTTATAAGTTTCAGGACAGTATCCAATCAGCCCCAGCATTTT.